This T cell receptor beta chain originates from a study of STAT3 mutations in large granular lymphocyte leukemia. Overall study findings and caveats: In T-cell large granular lymphocyte leukemia, about half of patients showed multiple immunodominant subclonotypes.

V was trimmed by 4 bases and J by 2 bases, leaving 12 bases between them. CDR1 is SGHAT, CDR2 FQDESV, per germline (reference sequence). This CDR3 has 15 residues. Clones were read by immunoSEQ multiplex PCR, and TCRdb kept only the in-frame ones, dropping some. Here the sample spans more than 25,000 clones, 60% to 85% being singletons. For this clone: Its antigen is still unknown.

The TCR was taken from a woman between 50 and 59 years old with T-cell large granular lymphocyte leukemia. Some clones in this sample may be carry-over from other donors' samples. V is TRBV11-1 and J is TRBJ1-5; the D is unclear. Input material: peripheral blood mononuclear cells. CDR3 coding DNA: TGTGCCAGCAGCTCTACGGGAGCAGGCAATCAGCCCCAGCATTTT. This translates into CASSSTGAGNQPQHF.